This note documents a single TCR beta chain sequence. Its antigen is currently unknown. A second roughly 6 to 11 cycle PCR used barcoded and J-beta primers. Each cDNA molecule was tagged by a template-switch adaptor that had 12 random nucleotides. MiXCR, applied by TCRdb to the 5' RACE reads, yields one record per CDR3 protein. The table has about 1.1 million distinct CDR3 sequences, more than 30% seen once; the top ten hold about an eighth. These data are taken from a study of blood T cells in healthy people across ages. Overall study findings and caveats: Naive T cell percentage showed a strong correlation with the diversity of TCR beta. Among long-lived donors, naive CD4+ cells were more numerous and diversity higher than in aged donors.

Each of the donors had 8 to 10 milliliters of peripheral blood drawn into EDTA-treated Vacutainer tubes. Germline V gives CDR1 MGHRA, CDR2 YSYEKL. CDR3 length: 17 residues. V was clipped by 0 bases and J by 3 bases, with 16 bases between them. The TCR was taken from a man younger than 35 in good health. The sample consisted of blood. The V call is TRBV4-1, the J call TRBJ2-3; tentatively, D is TRBD2 (6 bases). The CDR3: CASSQDEGGVGTDTQYF. The DNA for the CDR3 is TGCGCCAGCAGCCAAGATGAGGGCGGGGTGGGAACAGATACGCAGTATTTT.